This section outlines one TCR beta chain sequence together with its context. This clone showed up just a few times. Which antigen it targets is not known. Qualities for individual bases were not recorded, and no much larger clone is one base off. All of the isolated RNA was reverse transcribed with the High Capacity cDNA Reverse Transcription Kit, so expressed TCRB transcripts were sequenced. Naive, central memory and regulatory T cell samples underwent deep immunoSEQ sequencing, averaging approximately 3.5 million total reads per sample. Sorted cells were lysed in RLT buffer and RNA was extracted with DNase-treated RNeasy Micro or Mini kits, depending on cell number. Each cell subset was processed on its own to prevent cross-contamination, while patient and healthy donor samples were processed together. The immunoSEQ multiplex PCR was used to amplify TCRB sequences from cDNA, yielding 87-bp fragments that span the CDR3 region. Sequencing of the amplicons was performed on the Illumina HiSeq platform. Processing in the source paper ran as follows. Synthetic template baselines were used to correct PCR bias computationally, reads within Hamming distance 2 were collapsed, and singletons that could not be merged were discarded. Reads were aligned against IMGT to assign V, D and J genes, CDR3 length and insertions or deletions at six rearrangement sites. Within each subset, clonotype counts were normalized to sorted cell number, and only after that were true diversity and Gini coefficients computed with the tcR R package. Repertoire sharing was quantified using the overlap coefficient calculated on TCRB nucleotide sequences. As stored in TCRdb, this immuneACCESS dataset retains in-frame rearrangements with V and J assigned. A fraction of the clones does not appear; measured against another copy, unresolved V genes explain less than half of the discrepancy, and the remainder lacks a known reason. The V and J calls and clone size come from that table; D and trimming were worked out from the DNA. Here the sample has 150,000 to 200,000 clones; 8.5% to 10% occur a single time. The ten biggest clones cover roughly 0.7% of the sample.

The germline V gene supplies CDR1 SGDLS and CDR2 YYNGEE. There are 14 amino acids in the CDR3, from cysteine to phenylalanine inclusive. The DNA shown is the 42-base CDR3, in frame from base 1. V is pared back by 3 bases and J by 2 bases, with 9 bases lying between the germline termini. The entry originates in a study of beta chain features in type 1 diabetes (dated by TCRdb to between 2018 and 2020). Broadly, across the study: Patients and healthy donors did not differ in mean age, gender distribution, total cell number or subset yield. Regulatory and stem cell-like memory subsets were obtained from only 8 patients and roughly 8 healthy donors, while naive and central memory subsets were obtained from all 28 donors. In the study, recently diagnosed type 1 diabetes patients and matched healthy donors were compared on the TCRB repertoires of their sorted circulating CD4+ T cell subsets. A total of 90 million to 120 million sorted cells were examined across all samples, and a strong correlation was observed between cell number per subset and RNA yield. What the work shows at the level of the full study, not this receptor alone: HLA sub-analyses involved small numbers of individuals, so any influence of HLA type on TCRB rearrangement remained unresolved. At VDJ recombination sites, type 1 diabetes patients had fewer insertions and more deleted nucleotides, which implies abnormalities in thymic rearrangement. Naive, central memory and regulatory TCRB repertoires appeared to be more alike among patients than among healthy donors. Sequencing cDNA rather than genomic DNA could over-represent highly expressing activated cells, although activation and CD3 levels did not differ between groups. A moderate but significant shortening of TCRB CDR3 length was observed in type 1 diabetes patients in all four CD4+ subsets. Shorter templates might have been favored by PCR, but patient and control samples were amplified and corrected together, so both groups would have been affected equally by any skew.

From each donor, a single peripheral blood sample of about 116 mL on average was drawn into heparinised tubes. A BD FACSAria II and a panel including CD45RO, CCR7, CD25, CD127, CD95 and CD27 were used to sort naive, central memory, regulatory and stem cell-like memory CD4+ T cells. All sorted populations exceeded 98% purity. PBMCs were isolated right away by Lymphoprep density gradient centrifugation and were stained directly, without culture. So that batch effects would be minimized, each experiment stained and sorted samples in pairs, pairing one healthy donor with one patient. The receptor was derived from a woman aged 25 to 39 with type 1 diabetes. Sequencing was performed on central memory CD4+ T cells from blood. This sequence uses TRBV9 and TRBJ1-3; the D gene assignment is ambiguous. The DNA is as follows: TGTGCCAGCAGCGGAGACTTGGCTGGAAACACCATATATTTT. Protein translation: CASSGDLAGNTIYF.